The 29 T cell receptor beta chains given below trace back to one sample, sequenced in a study of T cell changes during pregnancy in multiple sclerosis. Assay used: immunoSEQ multiplex PCR; TCRdb lists only in-frame clones, some missing. Of around 33,000 clones in the sample, about 90% were seen once. Sequences were derived from CD4+ T cells from peripheral blood mononuclear cells, sampled after pregnancy. The receptor source for this set is a female donor with multiple sclerosis, enrolled in a pregnancy study.

This chain links TRBV18 with TRBJ2-7, with D possibly matching TRBD2 (6 bases). There are 15 residues in the CDR3. Germline lookup yields CDR1 KGHSH and CDR2 LQKENI. Trimming stripped 3 bases from V and 1 base from J, with 13 bases between. The CDR3 is CASSPTRDFSYEQYF. CDR3 DNA sequence: TGTGCCAGCTCACCTACCCGGGACTTTTCCTACGAGCAGTACTTC.

This sequence joins TRBV9 and TRBJ2-1; 9 bases line up with TRBD1. The CDR3 totals 14 residues. Unmatched junction bases numbered 7, after V lost 0 bases and J lost 12 bases. The germline gives CDR1 SGDLS, CDR2 YYNGEE. The CDR3 DNA sequence: TGTGCCAGCAGCGTAGGGGGACAGGGAGTCGTGCAGTTCTTC. Its protein is CASSVGGQGVVQFF.

This clone was detected only a few times. CDR3 bases: TGTGCTAGTGGCCGCGGACAGGGGACGGGCACTGAAGCTTTCTTT. It translates to CASGRGQGTGTEAFF. V and J are TRBV12-5 and TRBJ1-1, with 9 bases that match TRBD1. CDR3 size: 15 residues. Trimming at V came to 6 bases and at J to 4 bases, leaving 9 bases not matched to a gene. Per germline, CDR1 LGHNT and CDR2 FRNRAP.

This chain joins TRBV28 and TRBJ2-7, with D maybe TRBD1 (7 bases). V was clipped by 2 bases and J by 0 bases, with 11 bases between them. Per germline, CDR1 MDHEN and CDR2 SYDVKM. There are 15 residues in the CDR3. DNA of the CDR3: TGTGCCAGCAGTTTAGGCGGGACAGCCTCCTACGAGCAGTACTTC. It yields the protein CASSLGGTASYEQYF.

The V call is TRBV7-6, the J call TRBJ1-4; tentatively, D is TRBD1 (6 bases). V gave up 0 bases and J gave up 4 bases, with 15 bases separating them. The CDR3 covers 17 residues. The V gene's germline CDR1 is SGHVS and CDR2 FNYEAQ. CDR3 amino acids: CASSLAWRGRGNEKLFF. As DNA, the CDR3 is TGTGCCAGCAGCTTAGCCTGGCGGGGGCGCGGTAATGAAAAACTGTTTTTT.

The J gene is TRBJ2-1, the V gene TRBV6-6; D not resolved. Deletions cut 5 bases from V and 0 bases from J, with 8 bases between. The CDR3 runs 14 residues. CDR1 is MNHNY, CDR2 SVGAGI, per germline (reference sequence). The CDR3 DNA reads TGTGCCAGCAGTGAGTCGAGCTCCTACAATGAGCAGTTCTTC. As protein: CASSESSSYNEQFF.

The chain uses TRBV27 and TRBJ2-5; D gene uncertain. Deletions cut 5 bases from V and 5 bases from J, with 9 bases between. The V gene's germline CDR1 is MNHEY and CDR2 SMNVEV (reference sequence). CDR3 size: 12 residues. CDR3 amino acids: CASSPPIETQYF. The CDR3 region has the DNA TGTGCCAGCAGTCCGCCTATTGAGACCCAGTACTTC.

The chain carries TRBV10-2 and TRBJ2-7; 7 nucleotides match TRBD2. The CDR3 runs to 13 residues. Unmatched junction bases numbered 8, after V lost 6 bases and J lost 6 bases. Germline CDR1 is WSHSY and CDR2 is SAAADI. CDR3 nucleotides: TGCGCCAGCAGAGATAGGGGAGGGAGCGAGCAGTACTTC. Translation: CASRDRGGSEQYF.

The V and J genes are TRBV19 and TRBJ2-3, with D perhaps matching TRBD1 (6 bases). The V and J ends lost 4 bases and 4 bases respectively, with 12 bases between them. Looked up from germline, CDR1 is LNHDA and CDR2 is SQIVND (reference sequence). The CDR3 runs 14 residues. DNA for the CDR3: TGTGCCAGTAGTAAGGCAGGGGCCCCAGATACGCAGTATTTT. Translation gives CASSKAGAPDTQYF.

The CDR3 protein is CASSYLPGQGDYGYTF. For the CDR3, the DNA is TGTGCCAGCAGTTACTTGCCGGGACAGGGGGACTATGGCTACACCTTC. The chain uses TRBV6-5 and TRBJ1-2; 11 bases are a match to TRBD1. Trimming removed 1 base from V and 3 bases from J; junction bases left unmatched: 4. The CDR3 covers 16 residues. Germline lookup yields CDR1 MNHEY and CDR2 SVGAGI.

The V gene is TRBV11-1, the J gene TRBJ2-5; D is unclear. The CDR3 is 12 residues long. CDR1 and CDR2 (germline): SGHAT, FQDESV (reference sequence). The ends were cut back, 5 bases at V and 5 bases at J, with 9 bases in the middle. The CDR3 DNA reads TGTGCCAGCAGCCTCGAACGGGAGACCCAGTACTTC. Its protein is CASSLERETQYF.

This chain links TRBV18 with TRBJ2-7, with a possible D match to TRBD1 (6 bases). V lost 3 bases to trimming and J lost 0 bases, with 12 bases between them. Germline V gene data show CDR1 as KGHSH and CDR2 as LQKENI. This CDR3 comprises 15 residues. CDR3 coding DNA: TGTGCCAGCTCACCGGGGGCGGAGAGCTCCTACGAGCAGTACTTC. It specifies CASSPGAESSYEQYF.

The gene calls are TRBV6-6 and TRBJ2-5, with 8 bases identical to TRBD2. This CDR3 has 15 amino acids. V shed 6 bases and J 5 bases; nucleotides not matched to a gene: 11. Germline assignment: CDR1 MNHNY and CDR2 SVGAGI (reference sequence). Here the CDR3 reads CASSSLRGAGETQYF. CDR3 bases: TGTGCCAGCAGCTCTTTGCGGGGGGCCGGGGAGACCCAGTACTTC.

This clone appeared once. The chain has TRBV18 and TRBJ2-7, with a tentative D call TRBD1 (5 bases). Germline-derived CDR1 and CDR2 are KGHSH and LQKENI. The ends were cut back, 3 bases at V and 2 bases at J, with 11 bases in the middle. The CDR3 covers 14 residues. The DNA of the CDR3 is TGTGCCAGCTCACCTCAGACAGAGACCTACGAGCAGTACTTC. Its translation is CASSPQTETYEQYF.

This clone came up once. This sequence joins TRBV13 and TRBJ2-1; 12 nucleotides align to TRBD2. V lost 6 bases and J lost 4; bases outside the gene matches: 10. Germline V CDR1 and CDR2: PRHDT, FYEKMQ (reference sequence). The CDR3 extends over 17 amino acids. Written as DNA, the CDR3 is TGTGCCAGCAGTCCCCCATGGACTAGCGGGATGTACAATGAGCAGTTCTTC. Its protein is CASSPPWTSGMYNEQFF.

This clone was found once. V usage is TRBV6-5 and J usage is TRBJ1-1; unclear D gene. The CDR3 loop spans 13 amino acids. Germline V lookup: CDR1 MNHEY, CDR2 SVGAGI. The V end was cut by 7 bases, the J end by 3 bases, with 12 bases between. The CDR3 sequence is CASTKERDTEAFF. CDR3 nucleotide sequence: TGTGCCAGCACCAAGGAGAGGGACACTGAAGCTTTCTTT.

This chain joins TRBV29-1 and TRBJ1-6; no definite D call. V lost 5 bases and J lost 5, with 10 bases in between. CDR1 is SQVTM, CDR2 ANQGSEA, per germline. The CDR3 runs to 13 residues. CDR3 protein: CSVREINNSPLHF. CDR3 nucleotides: TGCAGCGTTAGGGAGATTAATAATTCACCCCTCCACTTT. The full variable domain, completed using reference TRBV29-1 and TRBJ1-6, is SAVISQKPSRDICQRGTSLTIQCQVDSQVTMMFWYRQQPGQSLTLIATANQGSEATYESGFVIDKFPISRPNLTFSTLTVSNMSPEDSSIYLCSVREINNSPLHFGNGTRLTVT.

J is TRBJ1-5 and V is TRBV5-7; D might be TRBD1 (6 bases). TRBV5-7 is identified as an open reading frame with a role that is uncertain. V dropped 0 bases and J dropped 2 bases, with 18 bases sitting between them. The CDR3 is 18 residues long. The CDR3: CASSLAGQTLRGNQPQHF. The CDR3 DNA reads as TGTGCCAGCAGCTTGGCCGGACAGACCCTGAGGGGCAATCAGCCCCAGCATTTT.

This clone has just one count. V and J are TRBV30 and TRBJ2-1; 11 nucleotides agree with TRBD1. Unmatched junction bases numbered 15, after V lost 4 bases and J lost 10 bases. Germline lookup yields CDR1 GTSNPN and CDR2 SVGIG (reference sequence). The CDR3 loop spans 16 amino acids. The CDR3 region is CAWKGKGQGGFREQFF. The CDR3 nucleotides are TGTGCCTGGAAGGGGAAGGGACAGGGGGGATTTCGGGAGCAGTTCTTC. The full variable domain, in which reference TRBV30 and TRBJ2-1 provide the parts outside the CDR3, is SQTIHQWPATLVQPVGSPLSLECTVEGTSNPNLYWYRQAAGRGLQLLFYSVGIGQISSEVPQNLSASRPQDRQFILSSKKLLLSDSGFYLCAWKGKGQGGFREQFFGPGTRLTVL.

The table lists this clone with a count of one. This chain uses TRBV6-1 with TRBJ1-1, with D tentatively TRBD1 (6 bases). The germline V gene encodes CDR1 MNHNS and CDR2 SASEGT. The length of the CDR3 is 13 residues. V was clipped by 7 bases and J by 5 bases, with 14 bases between them. The chain's CDR3 is CASILGGYTEAFF. The CDR3 bases are TGTGCCAGCATCCTAGGGGGTTATACTGAAGCTTTCTTT.

The chain uses TRBV5-1 and TRBJ2-2; D is perhaps TRBD1 (6 bases). Germline V gene data show CDR1 as SGHRS and CDR2 as YFSETQ. Trimming stripped 0 bases from V and 6 bases from J, with 9 bases between. This CDR3 has 14 residues. In DNA form, the CDR3 reads TGCGCCAGCAGCTTGGATGAGGGGGCCGGGGAGCTGTTTTTT. Translation: CASSLDEGAGELFF. The whole variable domain, remainder taken from reference TRBV5-1 and TRBJ2-2, is KAGVTQTPRYLIKTRGQQVTLSCSPISGHRSVSWYQQTPGQGLQFLFEYFSETQRNKGNFPGRFSGRQFSNSRSEMNVSTLELGDSALYLCASSLDEGAGELFFGEGSRLTVL.

In its sample, this clone was seen once. V is TRBV12-5 and J is TRBJ2-7, with a possible D match to TRBD1 (5 bases). The CDR3 has 14 amino acids. The ends were cut back, 1 base at V and 3 bases at J, with 10 bases in the middle. Germline V CDR1 and CDR2: LGHNT, FRNRAP. The CDR3 here is CASGLGQGVYEQYF. CDR3 nucleotides: TGTGCTAGTGGTTTGGGTCAGGGTGTCTACGAGCAGTACTTC.

V usage is TRBV28 and J usage is TRBJ2-4, with TRBD1 matching 10 bases. This CDR3 spans 15 amino acids. Trimming cost V 3 bases and J 7 bases; bases outside gene matches: 6. Germline CDR1 MDHEN, CDR2 SYDVKM. CDR3 protein: CASSFQTGQGNIQYF. DNA for the CDR3: TGTGCCAGCAGTTTCCAAACGGGACAGGGGAACATTCAGTACTTC.

V is TRBV6-6 and J is TRBJ2-1; 11 bases agree with TRBD2. Germline CDR1 MNHNY, CDR2 SVGAGI (reference sequence). The junction had 9 bases not matched to a gene; V was cut back by 7 bases and J by 7 bases. The CDR3 totals 15 residues. The CDR3 sequence is CASTLAGGRGNEQFF. The CDR3 DNA is TGTGCCAGCACCTTAGCGGGAGGGCGAGGGAATGAGCAGTTCTTC.

For the CDR3, the DNA is TGTGCCAGCAGCTTAAGACAGGGCTCCCTCCATGAGCAGTTCTTC. Translating gives CASSLRQGSLHEQFF. This sequence joins TRBV7-9 and TRBJ2-1; 7 bases map to TRBD1. The trim removed 2 bases at V and 8 bases at J, leaving 9 bases unmatched. The CDR3 extends over 15 amino acids. Germline assignment: CDR1 SEHNR and CDR2 FQNEAQ (reference sequence).

The chain joins TRBV28 to TRBJ1-2; TRBD1 aligns across 9 bases. CDR1 and CDR2 (germline): MDHEN, SYDVKM. The CDR3 length is 14 residues. V was clipped by 6 bases and J by 4 bases; unmatched bases: 6. CDR3 sequence: CASSLTGGGYGYTF. The CDR3 nucleotides are TGTGCCAGCAGCTTGACAGGGGGAGGCTATGGCTACACCTTC.

J is TRBJ2-5 and V is TRBV7-2; D perhaps matches TRBD2 (5 bases). This CDR3 contains 15 residues. Deletions cut 2 bases from V and 1 base from J, with 11 bases between. Germline V gene data show CDR1 as SGHTA and CDR2 as FQGNSA. The CDR3 DNA follows: TGTGCCAGCAGCTTAAGTCCGGGGATCCAAGAGACCCAGTACTTC. Its protein is CASSLSPGIQETQYF.

The chain couples TRBV6-6 to TRBJ2-7; D perhaps matches TRBD2 (5 bases). Germline V gene lookup returns CDR1 MNHNY and CDR2 SVGAGI (reference sequence). V shed 2 bases and J shed 5 bases, with 16 bases lying between them. This CDR3 has 15 amino acids. The CDR3 is CASSYQSLAYDEQYF. The CDR3 DNA follows: TGTGCCAGCAGTTACCAGTCCCTAGCATACGACGAGCAGTACTTC.

This clone has just one count. The chain joins TRBV6-1 to TRBJ2-7, with a tentative D call TRBD2 (6 bases). Germline V lookup: CDR1 MNHNS, CDR2 SASEGT. V lost 6 bases to trimming and J lost 0 bases, with 12 bases between them. This CDR3 has 14 amino acids. In DNA form, the CDR3 reads TGTGCCAGCAGACATAGCGGACCCTCCTACGAGCAGTACTTC. It is translated as CASRHSGPSYEQYF.